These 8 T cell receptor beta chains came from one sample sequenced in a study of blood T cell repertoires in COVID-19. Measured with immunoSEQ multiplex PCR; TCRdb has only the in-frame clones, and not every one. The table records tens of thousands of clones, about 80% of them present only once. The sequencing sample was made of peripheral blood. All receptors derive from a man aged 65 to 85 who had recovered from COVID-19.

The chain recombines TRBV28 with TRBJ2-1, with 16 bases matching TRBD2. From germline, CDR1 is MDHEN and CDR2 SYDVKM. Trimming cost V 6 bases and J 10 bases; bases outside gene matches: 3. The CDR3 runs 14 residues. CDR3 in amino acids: CASRPGLAGGEQFF. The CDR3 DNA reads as TGTGCCAGCAGGCCGGGACTAGCGGGGGGGGAGCAGTTCTTC.

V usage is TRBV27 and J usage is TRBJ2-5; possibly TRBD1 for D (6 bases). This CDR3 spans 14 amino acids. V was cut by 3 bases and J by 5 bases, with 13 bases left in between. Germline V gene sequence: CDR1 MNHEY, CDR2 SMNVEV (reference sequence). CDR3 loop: CASSLTGIAETQYF. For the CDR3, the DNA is TGTGCCAGCAGTTTGACAGGTATTGCGGAGACCCAGTACTTC.

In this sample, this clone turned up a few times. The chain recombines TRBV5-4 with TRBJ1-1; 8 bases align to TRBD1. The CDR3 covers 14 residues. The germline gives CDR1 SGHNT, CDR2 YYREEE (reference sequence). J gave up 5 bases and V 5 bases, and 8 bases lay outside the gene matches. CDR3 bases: TGTGCCAGCAGTGCTGGACAGGGACGAACTGAAGCTTTCTTT. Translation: CASSAGQGRTEAFF.

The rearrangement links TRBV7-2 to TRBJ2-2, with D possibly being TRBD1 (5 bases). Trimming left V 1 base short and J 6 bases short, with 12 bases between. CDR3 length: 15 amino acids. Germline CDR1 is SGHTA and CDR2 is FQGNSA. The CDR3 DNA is TGTGCCAGCAGCTTAGATGGGGCAGGTTCCGGGGAGCTGTTTTTT. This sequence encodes CASSLDGAGSGELFF.

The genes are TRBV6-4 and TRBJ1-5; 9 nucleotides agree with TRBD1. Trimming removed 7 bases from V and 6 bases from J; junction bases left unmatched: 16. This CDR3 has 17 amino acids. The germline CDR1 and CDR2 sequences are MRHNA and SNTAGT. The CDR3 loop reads CASIIAEGTGRSQPQHF. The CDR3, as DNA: TGTGCCAGCATAATCGCTGAGGGGACAGGGCGATCTCAGCCCCAGCATTTT.

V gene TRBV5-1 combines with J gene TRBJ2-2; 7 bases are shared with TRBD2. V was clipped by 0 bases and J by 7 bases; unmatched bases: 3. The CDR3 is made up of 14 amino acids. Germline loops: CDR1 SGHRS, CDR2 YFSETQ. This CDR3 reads CASSLGLAVGELFF. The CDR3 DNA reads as TGCGCCAGCAGCTTGGGACTAGCCGTCGGGGAGCTGTTTTTT. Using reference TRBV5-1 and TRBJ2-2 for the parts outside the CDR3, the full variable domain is KAGVTQTPRYLIKTRGQQVTLSCSPISGHRSVSWYQQTPGQGLQFLFEYFSETQRNKGNFPGRFSGRQFSNSRSEMNVSTLELGDSALYLCASSLGLAVGELFFGEGSRLTVL.

CDR3 coding DNA: TGTGCCAGCATGGGGGGGGGAAACACCATATATTTT. It translates to CASMGGGNTIYF. This rearrangement joins TRBV12-3 or TRBV12-4 to TRBJ1-3; a possible D gene is TRBD1 (5 bases). CDR3 length equals 12 residues. Trimming cost V 7 bases and J 4 bases, with 8 bases left between them.

CDR3 region: CASSTPDRGGTEAFF. The DNA of the CDR3 is TGTGCCAGTAGTACTCCCGACAGGGGGGGGACTGAAGCTTTCTTT. This rearrangement joins TRBV19 to TRBJ1-1; 9 bases map to TRBD1. Unmatched junction bases numbered 8, after V lost 4 bases and J lost 5 bases. The germline V gene encodes CDR1 LNHDA and CDR2 SQIVND (reference sequence). This CDR3 is built from 15 residues.